The clone carrying this TCR beta chain was seen a handful of times. The V and J ends lost 5 bases and 3 bases respectively, with 13 bases between them. Germline values: CDR1 SGHTA, CDR2 FQGNSA. This CDR3 comprises 15 residues. This specimen belongs to a study of blood T cell repertoires in COVID-19. Study summary: Sources were T cells, B-cell-depleted T cells, or PBMCs; the material itself was cDNA or gDNA.

The Seattle patients, enrolled during active infection, were followed longitudinally. Original data processing: Reference gene primers were amplified, and this amplification served to estimate nucleated cell counts. Sequencing was performed with immunoSEQ multiplex PCR; in TCRdb, only in-frame clones are kept and a portion is missing. That table supplies the V and J calls and clone size; D and trimming were determined from the DNA. The repertoire has over 200,000 clones, about nine tenths of them found once; the top ten carry approximately 2.6%. What was sequenced was peripheral blood. J is TRBJ1-4 and V is TRBV7-2; D gene uncertain. The origin of this receptor is a person between 18 and 35 years old with COVID-19, enrolled during active disease. The CDR3 protein is CASSLRRAANEKLFF. CDR3 in DNA: TGTGCCAGCAGCCTCCGAAGAGCGGCTAATGAAAAACTGTTTTTT.